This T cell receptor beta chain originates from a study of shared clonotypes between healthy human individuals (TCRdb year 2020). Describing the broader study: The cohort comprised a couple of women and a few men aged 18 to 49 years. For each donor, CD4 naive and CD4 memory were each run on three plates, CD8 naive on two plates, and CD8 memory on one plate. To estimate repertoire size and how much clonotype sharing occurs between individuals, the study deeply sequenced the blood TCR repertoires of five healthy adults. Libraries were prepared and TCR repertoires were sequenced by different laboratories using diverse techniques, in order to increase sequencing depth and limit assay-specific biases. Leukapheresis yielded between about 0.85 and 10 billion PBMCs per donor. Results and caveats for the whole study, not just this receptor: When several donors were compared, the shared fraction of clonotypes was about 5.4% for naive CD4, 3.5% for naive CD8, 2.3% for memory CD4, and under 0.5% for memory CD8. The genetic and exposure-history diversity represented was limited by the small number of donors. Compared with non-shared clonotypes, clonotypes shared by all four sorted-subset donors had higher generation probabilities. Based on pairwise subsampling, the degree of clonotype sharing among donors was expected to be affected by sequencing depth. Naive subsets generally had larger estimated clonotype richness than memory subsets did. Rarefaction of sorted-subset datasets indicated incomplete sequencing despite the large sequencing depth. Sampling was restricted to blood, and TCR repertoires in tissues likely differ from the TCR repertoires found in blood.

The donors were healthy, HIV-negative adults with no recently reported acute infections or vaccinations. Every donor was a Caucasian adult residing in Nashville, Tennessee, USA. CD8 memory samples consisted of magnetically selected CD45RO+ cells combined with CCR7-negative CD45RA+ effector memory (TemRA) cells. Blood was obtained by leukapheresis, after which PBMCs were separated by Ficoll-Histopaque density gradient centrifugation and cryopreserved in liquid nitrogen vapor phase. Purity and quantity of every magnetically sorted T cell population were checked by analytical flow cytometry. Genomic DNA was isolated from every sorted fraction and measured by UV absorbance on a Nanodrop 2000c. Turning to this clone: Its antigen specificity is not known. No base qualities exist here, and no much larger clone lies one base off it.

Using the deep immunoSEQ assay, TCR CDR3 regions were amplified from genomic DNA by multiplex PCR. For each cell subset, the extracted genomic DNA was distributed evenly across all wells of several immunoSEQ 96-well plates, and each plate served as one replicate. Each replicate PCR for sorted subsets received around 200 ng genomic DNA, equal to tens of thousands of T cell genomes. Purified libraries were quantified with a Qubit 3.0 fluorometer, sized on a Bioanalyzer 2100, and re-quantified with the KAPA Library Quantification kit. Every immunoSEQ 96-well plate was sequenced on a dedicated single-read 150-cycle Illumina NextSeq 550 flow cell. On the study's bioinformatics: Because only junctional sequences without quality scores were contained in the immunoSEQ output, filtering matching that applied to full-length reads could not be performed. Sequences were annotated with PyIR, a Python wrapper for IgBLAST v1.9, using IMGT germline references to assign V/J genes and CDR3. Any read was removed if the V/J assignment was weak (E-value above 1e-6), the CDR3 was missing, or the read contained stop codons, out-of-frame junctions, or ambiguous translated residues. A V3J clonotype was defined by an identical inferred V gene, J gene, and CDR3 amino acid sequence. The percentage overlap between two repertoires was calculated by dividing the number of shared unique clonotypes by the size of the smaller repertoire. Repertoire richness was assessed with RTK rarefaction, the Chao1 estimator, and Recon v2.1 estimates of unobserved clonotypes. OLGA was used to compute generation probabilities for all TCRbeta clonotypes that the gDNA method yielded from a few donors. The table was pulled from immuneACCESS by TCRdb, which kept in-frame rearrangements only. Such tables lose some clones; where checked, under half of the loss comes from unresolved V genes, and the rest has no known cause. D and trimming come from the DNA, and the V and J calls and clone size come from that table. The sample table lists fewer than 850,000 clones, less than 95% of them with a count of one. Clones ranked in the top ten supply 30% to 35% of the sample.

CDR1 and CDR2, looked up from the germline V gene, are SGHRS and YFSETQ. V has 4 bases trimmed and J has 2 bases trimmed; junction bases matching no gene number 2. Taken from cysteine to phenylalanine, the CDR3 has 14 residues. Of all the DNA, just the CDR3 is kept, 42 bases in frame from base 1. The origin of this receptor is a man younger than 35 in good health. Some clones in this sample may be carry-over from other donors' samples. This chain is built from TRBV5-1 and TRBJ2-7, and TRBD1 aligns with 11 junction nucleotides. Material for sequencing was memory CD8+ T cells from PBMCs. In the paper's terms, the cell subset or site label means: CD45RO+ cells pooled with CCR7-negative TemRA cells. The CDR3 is CASSMGQGAYEQYF. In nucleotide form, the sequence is TGCGCCAGCAGCATGGGACAGGGGGCCTACGAGCAGTACTTC.